These 20 T cell receptor beta chains were all obtained from the same sample, sequenced in a study of blood T cell repertoires in COVID-19. Some clones are missing from TCRdb's copy, which holds only in-frame ones; the method was immunoSEQ multiplex PCR. The data hold roughly 56,000 clones, with about 82% observed a single time. Input material: peripheral blood. These receptors all stem from a man aged 65 to 85 with acute or convalescent COVID-19.

The rearrangement links TRBV4-1 to TRBJ2-1; no firm D call. V lost 2 bases to trimming and J lost 0 bases, with 8 bases between them. The CDR3 covers 15 residues. CDR1 and CDR2 from the germline V gene are MGHRA and YSYEKL. The CDR3 DNA reads TGCGCCAGCAGCCAACCTAGAAGCTCCTACAATGAGCAGTTCTTC. Translating gives CASSQPRSSYNEQFF.

In DNA, the CDR3 is TGTGCCAGCAGTTACTCGCAGGGTGTGACCCAGTACTTC. Amino acid sequence: CASSYSQGVTQYF. The chain links TRBV6-5 to TRBJ2-5, with TRBD1 as a possible D gene (5 bases). Germline V gene data show CDR1 as MNHEY and CDR2 as SVGAGI. V lost 0 bases, J lost 7 bases, and 9 bases lay in between. The CDR3 consists of 13 residues.

The CDR3 coding sequence is TGTGCCAGCAGTGCCGGGACTAGCGGGGGGGCTGAGACCCAGTACTTC. Its translation is CASSAGTSGGAETQYF. The chain links TRBV2 to TRBJ2-5; TRBD2 matches 16 bases. V trimming: 4 bases; J trimming: 5 bases; junction bases outside the gene matches: 4. CDR1 and CDR2 from the germline V gene are SNHLY and FYNNEI. CDR3 length: 16 residues. Drawing the rest from reference TRBV2 and TRBJ2-5, the complete variable domain is EPEVTQTPSHQVTQMGQEVILRCVPISNHLYFYWYRQILGQKVEFLVSFYNNEISEKSEIFDDQFSVERPDGSNFTLKIRSTKLEDSAMYFCASSAGTSGGAETQYFGPGTRLLVL.

The CDR3 sequence: CAISEYGPGDSPLHF. The CDR3 region has the DNA TGTGCCATCAGTGAGTACGGACCGGGGGACTCACCCCTCCACTTT. The chain couples TRBV10-3 to TRBJ1-6; tentatively, D is TRBD1 (5 bases). CDR1 is ENHRY, CDR2 SYGVKD, per germline. The V end lost 1 base, the J end lost 10 bases, and 14 bases lay between the germline ends. This CDR3 is 15 amino acids long.

This CDR3 is CASSVTGSTDTQYF. Written as DNA, the CDR3 is TGTGCCAGCAGTGTGACAGGGAGTACAGATACGCAGTATTTT. The chain recombines TRBV27 with TRBJ2-3, with 7 bases identical to TRBD1. Trimming took 5 bases from V and 3 from J; bases not matched to a gene: 5. Germline V CDR1 and CDR2: MNHEY, SMNVEV (reference sequence). The CDR3 contains 14 residues.

This chain joins TRBV19 and TRBJ2-1, with D tentatively TRBD1 (5 bases). Trimming removed 4 bases from V and 0 bases from J, with 7 bases in between. CDR1 LNHDA and CDR2 SQIVND come from the germline V gene (reference sequence). The CDR3 is 14 amino acids. The CDR3 protein is CASSTGFSYNEQFF. The CDR3 DNA is TGTGCCAGTAGTACAGGGTTCTCCTACAATGAGCAGTTCTTC.

This chain links TRBV18 with TRBJ2-6, with D perhaps TRBD2 (6 bases). Between the trimmed V and J ends, which lost 9 bases and 4 bases, there was a span of 13 bases. Looked up from germline, CDR1 is KGHSH and CDR2 is LQKENI. This CDR3 region has 14 residues. The CDR3 spells CASASARGANVLTF. The DNA of the CDR3 is TGTGCCAGTGCTAGCGCTCGGGGGGCCAACGTCCTGACTTTC.

V usage is TRBV4-1 and J usage is TRBJ1-2; possible D gene TRBD1, 6 bases. Trimming took off 0 bases at V and 4 bases at J, with 12 bases between the two ends. CDR3 length: 15 amino acids. Germline V gives CDR1 MGHRA, CDR2 YSYEKL. CDR3 in amino acids: CASSQDYGGPYGYTF. CDR3 DNA: TGCGCCAGCAGCCAAGATTACGGGGGGCCCTATGGCTACACCTTC.

The CDR3 nucleotides read TGTGCCAGCGGAATCAGCGGGGGGCCCTTCATTGAGCAGTTCTTC. It codes for CASGISGGPFIEQFF. The chain couples TRBV28 to TRBJ2-1, with 9 bases identical to TRBD2. CDR1 and CDR2 (germline): MDHEN, SYDVKM. There are 15 residues in the CDR3. Trimming took 8 bases from V and 9 from J; bases not matched to a gene: 14.

The CDR3 nucleotides are TGTGCCAGCAGCCCGACGGCAGGTAATGCCCACAATGAGCAGTTCTTC. Protein: CASSPTAGNAHNEQFF. V usage is TRBV9 and J usage is TRBJ2-1; no definite D call. The CDR3 consists of 16 residues. Deletions cut 4 bases from V and 5 bases from J, with 19 bases between. Per the germline V gene, CDR1 is SGDLS and CDR2 is YYNGEE.

The chain has TRBV29-1 and TRBJ2-7; unclear D gene. There are 12 residues in the CDR3. Germline CDR1 is SQVTM and CDR2 is ANQGSEA. V was cut by 7 bases and J by 4 bases, with 14 bases left in between. The CDR3 DNA follows: TGCAGCGCCGGAGACGGGTCTTACGAGCAGTACTTC. Amino acid sequence: CSAGDGSYEQYF.

The rearrangement joins TRBV5-1 to TRBJ2-4; 7 positions agree with TRBD1. The germline CDR1 and CDR2 sequences are SGHRS and YFSETQ. The V gene end was trimmed by 3 bases and the J gene end by 7 bases; junction bases not matched to a gene: 10. The CDR3 extends over 15 amino acids. CDR3 region: CASSYEGTAGNIQYF. DNA of the CDR3: TGCGCCAGCAGCTATGAAGGGACAGCAGGGAACATTCAGTACTTC.

CDR3 nucleotides: TGTGCCAGCAGCCCGACGGGCTCCTACAATGAGCAGTTCTTC. This gives the protein CASSPTGSYNEQFF. The chain carries TRBV9 and TRBJ2-1, with unresolved D. V was pared by 4 bases and J by 0 bases, with 8 bases between. In germline, CDR1 is SGDLS, CDR2 YYNGEE. The CDR3 is 14 amino acids.

The rearrangement uses TRBV19 and TRBJ1-1, with 7 positions matching TRBD1. CDR1 and CDR2 (germline): LNHDA, SQIVND (reference sequence). The ends lost 2 bases at V and 6 bases at J; junction bases unmatched: 12. The CDR3 consists of 16 residues. CDR3 bases: TGTGCCAGTAGTATATCCGCAGGGACAGTAAAGGCTGAAGCTTTCTTT. Translation gives CASSISAGTVKAEAFF.

This chain links TRBV18 with TRBJ2-3, with 8 bases aligning to TRBD1. The CDR3 contains 16 residues. CDR1 and CDR2 (germline): KGHSH, LQKENI. With V trimmed by 4 bases and J by 2 bases, 8 bases remained unmatched. The CDR3 loop reads CASSRAQGANTDTQYF. CDR3 bases: TGTGCCAGCTCACGAGCCCAGGGGGCGAACACAGATACGCAGTATTTT.

This clone was observed once. This may stem from a read error, because a much larger clone lies one nucleotide away. CDR3 sequence: CASSGQRNTEAFF. Here the CDR3 DNA reads TGTGCCAGCAGCGGACAGAGGAACACTGAAGCTTTCTTT. J is TRBJ1-1 and V is TRBV11-2, with D perhaps TRBD1 (6 bases). The CDR3 contains 13 residues. V was trimmed by 5 bases and J by 1 base, leaving 8 bases between them. Germline V gene sequence: CDR1 SGHAT, CDR2 FQNNGV. Full variable domain (missing parts from reference TRBV11-2 and TRBJ1-1): EAGVAQSPRYKIIEKRQSVAFWCNPISGHATLYWYQQILGQGPKLLIQFQNNGVVDDSQLPKDRFSAERLKGVDSTLKIQPAKLEDSAVYLCASSGQRNTEAFFGQGTRLTVV.

The rearrangement uses TRBV5-8 and TRBJ2-3; 10 bases are a match to TRBD1. The CDR3 is 15 amino acids. In germline, CDR1 is SGHTS, CDR2 YDEGEE. The ends lost 4 bases at V and 3 bases at J; junction bases unmatched: 5. The CDR3 nucleotides read TGTGCCAGCAGCCGGGACAGGGGATGGACAGATACGCAGTATTTT. Its protein product is CASSRDRGWTDTQYF.

This clone was recorded a few times. The chain is built from TRBV28 and TRBJ2-5; 7 nucleotides align to TRBD1. The CDR3 is 15 residues long. V trimming: 6 bases; J trimming: 5 bases; junction bases outside the gene matches: 12. Germline CDR1 and CDR2: MDHEN and SYDVKM. CDR3 coding DNA: TGTGCCAGCAGAAAACTCCGGGACAGAAAGGAGACCCAGTACTTC. Amino acids: CASRKLRDRKETQYF.

The gene calls are TRBV2 and TRBJ2-3, with a possible D match to TRBD2 (6 bases). The CDR3 sequence is 14 residues long. In germline, CDR1 is SNHLY, CDR2 FYNNEI. Trimming pared 8 bases from V and 2 bases from J, leaving 14 bases between. The CDR3 bases are TGTGCCAGCCGGGGGAGGCAGGTCACAGATACGCAGTATTTT. This codes for CASRGRQVTDTQYF.

The J gene is TRBJ2-1, the V gene TRBV5-1; D perhaps matches TRBD1 (8 bases). Trimming took 1 base from V and 8 from J, leaving 13 bases between them. CDR1 and CDR2 from the germline V gene are SGHRS and YFSETQ. The CDR3 spans 14 residues. CDR3 nucleotide sequence: TGCGCCAGCAGCTTGACTACAGGGGGGGATGAGCAGTTCTTC. As protein: CASSLTTGGDEQFF.